This T cell receptor (beta chain) emerged from a study of T cell repertoires in cytomegalovirus infection. Ten or more counts support this clonotype. Trimming at V came to 4 bases and at J to 2 bases, leaving 7 bases not matched to a gene. CDR3 length: 14 residues. CDR1 and CDR2 (germline): DFQATT, SNEGSKA (reference sequence). TCRdb processed the reads anew with MiXCR; each CDR3 protein has one entry. The table includes about 190,000 distinct CDR3 sequences, about a tenth detected once. The specimen was PBMCs. This sequence joins TRBV20-1 and TRBJ1-1; 7 bases are shared with TRBD1. The receptor was isolated from a human donor in good health (CMV status not recorded). Some clones in this sample may be carry-over from other donors' samples. Here the CDR3 reads CSATVTGINTEAFF. CDR3 sequence (DNA): TGCAGTGCTACAGTGACAGGGATAAACACTGAAGCTTTCTTT.